Below, one T cell receptor beta chain is given with its context. Germline V gene sequence: CDR1 LNHDA, CDR2 SQIVND (reference sequence). J gave up 8 bases and V 4 bases, and 11 bases lay outside the gene matches. The CDR3 loop spans 16 amino acids. These data belong to a study of T cells in tuberculosis. The method was immunoSEQ multiplex PCR; TCRdb's version includes in-frame clones alone and lacks a portion of them. This sample carries approximately 100,000 clones, approximately 91% of them seen once, and the ten largest clones take approximately 2%. Sorting used thawed, overnight-rested PBMC stained with anti-CD3, a viability dye and GMM-loaded CD1B tetramer. The CD1B tetramers carried C32 glucose monomycolate purified from Rhodococcus equi.

The V and J genes are TRBV19 and TRBJ1-4; 9 nucleotides match TRBD1. The TCR was taken from an adult woman with latent tuberculosis. Sequenced input: CD1b-GMM tetramer-negative cells sorted from PBMCs. The CDR3 DNA reads as TGTGCCAGTAGTACCGGGACAGGGCATGGGGGGGAAAAACTGTTTTTT. It codes for CASSTGTGHGGEKLFF.